This TCR beta chain was captured in a study of blood T cell repertoires in COVID-19. Study context: Researchers got acute and convalescent COVID-19 samples from the United States, Italy and Spain. Sample material is recorded as cDNA or gDNA derived from T cells, B-cell-depleted T cells, or PBMCs.

In the source study's methods: Estimation of nucleated cell counts was performed using reference gene primer amplification. The protocol was immunoSEQ multiplex PCR, while the TCRdb copy is restricted to in-frame clones and leaves out a portion. The DNA was the basis for D and trimming; V, J and clone size are from that table. Among around 270,000 clones listed, around 84% were seen once. The CDR3 totals 14 residues. From germline, CDR1 is SNHLY and CDR2 FYNNEI. Losses at the gene ends were 3 bases for V and 1 base for J; bases not matched to a gene: 1. This clone showed up many times. The sample comprised peripheral blood. This TCR was sampled from a woman aged 35 to 49 who had recovered from COVID-19. The chain combines TRBV2 with TRBJ1-1; 8 nucleotides align to TRBD1. CDR3 loop: CASSEDRANTEAFF. The CDR3 DNA sequence: TGTGCCAGCAGTGAGGACAGGGCGAACACTGAAGCTTTCTTT. Drawing the rest from reference TRBV2 and TRBJ1-1, the complete variable domain is EPEVTQTPSHQVTQMGQEVILRCVPISNHLYFYWYRQILGQKVEFLVSFYNNEISEKSEIFDDQFSVERPDGSNFTLKIRSTKLEDSAMYFCASSEDRANTEAFFGQGTRLTVV.